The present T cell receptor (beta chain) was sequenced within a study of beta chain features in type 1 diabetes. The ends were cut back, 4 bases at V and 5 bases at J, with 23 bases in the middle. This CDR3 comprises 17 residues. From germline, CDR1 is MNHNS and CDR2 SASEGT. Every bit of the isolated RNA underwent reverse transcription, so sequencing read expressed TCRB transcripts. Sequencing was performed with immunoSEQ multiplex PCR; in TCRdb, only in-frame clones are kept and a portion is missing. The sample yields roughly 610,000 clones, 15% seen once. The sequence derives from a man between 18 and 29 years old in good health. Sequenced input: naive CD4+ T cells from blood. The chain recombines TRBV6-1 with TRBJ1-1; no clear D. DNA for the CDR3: TGTGCCAGCAGTGCGTTGGTGATGAGGGCTCGTTATACTGAAGCTTTCTTT. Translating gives CASSALVMRARYTEAFF.